This T cell receptor beta chain derives from a study of cytomegalovirus exposure and HLA in healthy donors. Study-wide results and caveats: Most TCRs appeared rarely, but some public TCRs recurred in many donors. The authors later found TCR association rates varying by HLA locus, with DRB1 most and HLA-C fewest.

Trimming left V 7 bases short and J 4 bases short, with 18 bases between. In germline, CDR1 is SGHVS, CDR2 FQNEAQ. The CDR3 totals 15 residues. This clone occurred a few times. Its antigen is unidentified. Amplification used 60 Vbeta primers and 13 Jbeta primers. The method was immunoSEQ multiplex PCR; TCRdb's version includes in-frame clones alone and lacks a portion of them. The sample lists 200,000 to 300,000 clones, around 81% seen once, with almost 8% in the top ten. Specimen: PBMCs. The TCR originated in a woman aged 55-70 years in good health and CMV-seropositive. The chain is built from TRBV7-8 and TRBJ2-3, with a possible D match to TRBD2 (5 bases). The CDR3 bases are TGTGCCAGCACCAAATTATGGGGAGTCCCAGATACGCAGTATTTT. As protein: CASTKLWGVPDTQYF.